These 23 T cell receptor beta chains originate from one sample sequenced in a study of lymphopenia after photon versus proton radiotherapy. Clones were read by immunoSEQ multiplex PCR, and TCRdb kept only the in-frame ones, dropping some. This table holds approximately 7,200 clones, more than 85% found once. The specimen comprised peripheral blood, sampled from a patient treated with photon-based radiotherapy. The receptor source for this set is a woman in her sixties or seventies with pancreatic cancer.

The V and J genes are TRBV7-9 and TRBJ1-1; a weak D match, TRBD1 (5 bases). CDR1 is SEHNR, CDR2 FQNEAQ, per germline (reference sequence). The CDR3 covers 13 residues. V gave up 7 bases and J gave up 4 bases, with 13 bases separating them. The CDR3 sequence: CASNAGKGTEAFF. The CDR3 nucleotides are TGTGCCAGCAACGCAGGGAAGGGCACTGAAGCTTTCTTT.

The chain carries TRBV28 and TRBJ1-1; the D gene is possibly TRBD1 (5 bases). Per germline, CDR1 MDHEN and CDR2 SYDVKM. The V end was cut by 6 bases, the J end by 2 bases, with 7 bases between. This CDR3 is 12 amino acids long. CDR3 residues: CASRGGNTEAFF. The DNA of the CDR3 is TGTGCCAGCAGGGGGGGAAACACTGAAGCTTTCTTT.

This clone turned up a few times. V gene TRBV5-1 combines with J gene TRBJ2-7; TRBD1 aligns across 8 bases. CDR1 is SGHRS, CDR2 YFSETQ, per germline. The V segment lost 4 bases and the J segment 3 bases; nucleotides outside the gene matches: 6. The CDR3 runs to 14 residues. CDR3 region: CASSDRGLSYEQYF. Here the CDR3 DNA reads TGCGCCAGCAGCGACAGGGGTTTGAGCTACGAGCAGTACTTC.

The chain has TRBV10-3 and TRBJ2-2, with a weak D call TRBD1 (6 bases). The germline V and J ends were trimmed by 4 bases and 3 bases, with 15 bases remaining between them. Germline CDR1 and CDR2: ENHRY and SYGVKD. The length of the CDR3 is 16 residues. The DNA for the CDR3 is TGTGCCATCAGTGGGATCGGACAGACCGACACCGGGGAGCTGTTTTTT. Protein product: CAISGIGQTDTGELFF.

The chain carries TRBV7-3 and TRBJ2-3, with 14 bases aligning to TRBD2. V lost 5 bases, J lost 5 bases, and 9 bases stayed unmatched. Germline CDR1 SGHTA, CDR2 FQGTGA. The CDR3 consists of 17 residues. This CDR3 reads CASSELGGLAGGDTQYF. CDR3 sequence (DNA): TGTGCCAGCAGCGAACTCGGAGGACTAGCGGGAGGAGATACGCAGTATTTT.

CDR3 nucleotide sequence: TGTGCCAGCAGCTTGGGCAAGCGGGAGGCAGATACGCAGTATTTT. Amino acid sequence: CASSLGKREADTQYF. J is TRBJ2-3 and V is TRBV5-4; 9 nucleotides align to TRBD2. J was trimmed by 4 bases and V by 0 bases; bases with no gene match: 3. Germline CDR1 and CDR2: SGHNT and YYREEE (reference sequence). The CDR3 length is 15 residues.

V usage is TRBV28 and J usage is TRBJ1-2; D uncertain. The V and J ends lost 1 base and 1 base respectively, with 16 bases between them. Germline CDR1 reads MDHEN; CDR2 reads SYDVKM. CDR3 length equals 17 residues. CDR3 nucleotide sequence: TGTGCCAGCAGTTTATTCTCAATGGGTACCGGTAACTATGGCTACACCTTC. Translating gives CASSLFSMGTGNYGYTF.

This rearrangement joins TRBV6-6 to TRBJ2-2, with 8 bases aligning to TRBD1. V lost 4 bases to trimming and J lost 1 base; unmatched junction nucleotides: 2. Germline CDR1 is MNHNY and CDR2 is SVGAGI (reference sequence). The CDR3 runs 15 residues. The CDR3 DNA reads as TGTGCCAGCAGTTTCAGGGGGCGGAACACCGGGGAGCTGTTTTTT. This gives the protein CASSFRGRNTGELFF.

The rearrangement joins TRBV28 to TRBJ1-3, with 7 bases matching TRBD1. The germline CDR1 and CDR2 sequences are MDHEN and SYDVKM. CDR3 length: 17 amino acids. With V trimmed by 5 bases and J by 4 bases, 14 bases remained unmatched. The CDR3: CASSAIRQGGRGNTIYF. CDR3 nucleotides: TGTGCCAGCAGTGCCATAAGACAGGGAGGACGAGGAAACACCATATATTTT.

A few counts support this clone. CDR3 protein: CASPGQGQETQYF. CDR3 DNA sequence: TGTGCCAGCCCCGGACAGGGGCAAGAGACCCAGTACTTC. V is TRBV2 and J is TRBJ2-5, with TRBD1 identical over 9 bases. V was clipped by 8 bases and J by 2 bases; unmatched bases: 3. The length of the CDR3 is 13 residues. Germline values: CDR1 SNHLY, CDR2 FYNNEI. Filled out from reference TRBV2 and TRBJ2-5, the complete variable domain reads EPEVTQTPSHQVTQMGQEVILRCVPISNHLYFYWYRQILGQKVEFLVSFYNNEISEKSEIFDDQFSVERPDGSNFTLKIRSTKLEDSAMYFCASPGQGQETQYFGPGTRLLVL.

The rearrangement joins TRBV6-7 to TRBJ1-1, with 9 bases aligning to TRBD1. TRBV6-7 is assigned to the ORF class and has an uncertain function. The V segment lost 7 bases and the J segment 5 bases; nucleotides outside the gene matches: 8. There are 14 residues in the CDR3. The CDR3 DNA follows: TGTGCCAGCACCCAGGACAGGGGCGATACTGAAGCTTTCTTT. It yields the protein CASTQDRGDTEAFF.

The sample holds one count of this clone. The V and J genes are TRBV5-1 and TRBJ2-3; the D call may be TRBD1 or TRBD2 (5 bases each). The CDR3 loop spans 15 amino acids. V lost 0 bases and J lost 0, with 8 bases in between. In germline, CDR1 is SGHRS, CDR2 YFSETQ. The CDR3 loop reads CASSLDGGSTDTQYF. DNA for the CDR3: TGCGCCAGCAGCTTGGATGGGGGTAGCACAGATACGCAGTATTTT.

The J gene is TRBJ2-2, the V gene TRBV5-1; no clear D. The CDR3 is 17 amino acids. The V gene's germline CDR1 is SGHRS and CDR2 YFSETQ. Trimming took off 0 bases at V and 6 bases at J, with 18 bases between the two ends. DNA of the CDR3: TGCGCCAGCAGCTTGGCCGCGACTGTCCCAGCCTCCGGGGAGCTGTTTTTT. Its translation is CASSLAATVPASGELFF.

The V gene is TRBV21-1, the J gene TRBJ2-7; the listed D gene, TRBD2, was not tested against the DNA. TRBV21-1 is noted as a pseudogene. The CDR3 runs 17 residues. In DNA form, the CDR3 reads TGTGCCAGCAGCAGGGGACTAGCGGAGCCCCTATTCTACGAGCAGTACTTC. Protein product: CASSRGLAEPLFYEQYF.

The V gene is TRBV10-1, the J gene TRBJ2-7; maybe TRBD1 (6 bases). The CDR3 runs to 13 residues. CDR1 and CDR2 (germline): WNHNN, SYGVQD (reference sequence). The germline V and J ends were trimmed by 8 bases and 1 base, with 12 bases remaining between them. The CDR3 DNA is TGCGCCAGCGTCCGGGACATATCCTACGAGCAGTACTTC. This gives the protein CASVRDISYEQYF.

The chain carries TRBV19 and TRBJ1-5; 7 bases agree with TRBD1. Germline CDR1 and CDR2: LNHDA and SQIVND (reference sequence). The CDR3 extends over 13 amino acids. After removal of 7 bases from V and 5 bases from J, the junction contained 5 bases not matched to a gene. The DNA of the CDR3 is TGTGCCAGTAACGACAGGGATCATCAGCCCCAGCATTTT. It translates to CASNDRDHQPQHF.

The chain recombines TRBV2 with TRBJ2-1, with D possibly matching TRBD2 (6 bases). The germline V gene encodes CDR1 SNHLY and CDR2 FYNNEI. This CDR3 has 15 amino acids. Trimming pared 2 bases from V and 7 bases from J, leaving 15 bases between. The CDR3 loop reads CASSENRERRNEQFF. CDR3 sequence (DNA): TGTGCCAGCAGTGAAAACCGGGAGAGGCGAAATGAGCAGTTCTTC.

The table lists this clone with a count of one. The chain has TRBV7-9 and TRBJ2-5; the D is unclear. The end of the DNA is better explained by TRBJ2-7, so the J call may be wrong. The CDR3 sequence is 14 residues long. Per germline, CDR1 SEHNR and CDR2 FQNEAQ (reference sequence). The CDR3 region is CASSFNSPPREQYF. CDR3 coding DNA: TGTGCCAGCAGCTTTAACTCCCCCCCACGCGAGCAGTACTTC.

In nucleotides, the CDR3 is TGTGCCAGCGAGATGTGGCTAAGCGGGAACTACAATGAGCAGTTCTTC. Translation gives CASEMWLSGNYNEQFF. J is TRBJ2-1 and V is TRBV19; 7 nucleotides agree with TRBD2. Looked up from germline, CDR1 is LNHDA and CDR2 is SQIVND (reference sequence). V gave up 9 bases and J gave up 3 bases; unmatched junction bases: 14. CDR3 size: 16 residues.

This clone has only one observation. The gene calls are TRBV30 and TRBJ1-2; 9 nucleotides line up with TRBD1. V trimming: 1 base; J trimming: 2 bases; junction bases outside the gene matches: 2. The germline gives CDR1 GTSNPN, CDR2 SVGIG (reference sequence). CDR3 length equals 14 residues. DNA for the CDR3: TGTGCCTGGAGTGCGACAGGGGGGAACTATGGCTACACCTTC. It encodes CAWSATGGNYGYTF.

This clone was observed once. Mismatch with germline at one junction end may stem from a read error. CDR3 bases: TGCGTCAGCAGCGTATCCCTAGGGGGGAACACCGGGGAGCTGTTTTTT. Translation: CVSSVSLGGNTGELFF. The chain couples TRBV5-1 to TRBJ2-2; a possible D gene is TRBD1 (6 bases). This CDR3 has 16 residues. Germline loops: CDR1 SGHRS, CDR2 YFSETQ.

The rearrangement uses TRBV6-5 and TRBJ1-2, with 8 bases matching TRBD1. The V and J ends lost 6 bases and 1 base, in that order; junction bases with no gene match: 7. CDR3 size: 15 residues. Germline V gene sequence: CDR1 MNHEY, CDR2 SVGAGI. The CDR3 bases are TGTGCCAGCAGGAAACAGGGGGGTAGTAACTATGGCTACACCTTC. The encoded protein is CASRKQGGSNYGYTF.

The rearrangement uses TRBV29-1 and TRBJ2-2, with 10 bases matching TRBD1. The length of the CDR3 is 18 residues. CDR1 is SQVTM and CDR2 is ANQGSEA in the germline V gene. J gave up 3 bases and V 6 bases, and 16 bases lay outside the gene matches. CDR3 bases: TGCAGCGTCCTTACCTATACCTCCGGACAGGGGGACACCGGGGAGCTGTTTTTT. Translation gives CSVLTYTSGQGDTGELFF.